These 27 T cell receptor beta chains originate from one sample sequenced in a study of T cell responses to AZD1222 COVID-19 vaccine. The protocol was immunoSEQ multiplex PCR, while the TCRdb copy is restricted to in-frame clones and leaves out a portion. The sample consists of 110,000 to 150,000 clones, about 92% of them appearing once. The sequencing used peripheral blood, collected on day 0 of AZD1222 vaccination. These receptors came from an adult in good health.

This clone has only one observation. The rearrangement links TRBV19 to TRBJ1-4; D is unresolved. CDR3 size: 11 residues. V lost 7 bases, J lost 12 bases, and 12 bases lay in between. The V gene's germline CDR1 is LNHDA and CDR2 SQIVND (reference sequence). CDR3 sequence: CASNSVGELFF. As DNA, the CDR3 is TGTGCCAGTAATTCTGTTGGGGAACTGTTTTTT. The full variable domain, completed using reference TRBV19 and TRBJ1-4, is DGGITQSPKYLFRKEGQNVTLSCEQNLNHDAMYWYRQDPGQGLRLIYYSQIVNDFQKGDIAEGYSVSREKKESFPLTVTSAQKNPTAFYLCASNSVGELFFGSGTQLSVL.

The CDR3 reads CASSLGQGYSSYEQYF. CDR3 coding DNA: TGTGCCAGCAGTCTGGGACAGGGGTACAGCTCCTACGAGCAGTACTTC. The chain combines TRBV27 with TRBJ2-7, with TRBD1 matching 10 bases. The J segment lost 0 bases and the V segment lost 5 bases, leaving 7 bases of the junction unmatched. The CDR3 covers 16 residues. Germline V gene lookup returns CDR1 MNHEY and CDR2 SMNVEV (reference sequence).

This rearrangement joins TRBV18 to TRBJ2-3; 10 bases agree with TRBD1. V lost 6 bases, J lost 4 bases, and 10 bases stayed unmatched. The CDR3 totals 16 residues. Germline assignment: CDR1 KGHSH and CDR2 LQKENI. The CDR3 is CASSPRTGGVSDTQYF. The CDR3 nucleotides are TGTGCCAGCTCCCCCAGGACAGGGGGAGTCTCAGATACGCAGTATTTT.

The CDR3 DNA reads TGCGCCAGCAGCCAAACGCCCAATGAAAAACTGTTTTTT. Translated: CASSQTPNEKLFF. V is TRBV4-3 and J is TRBJ1-4; D not resolved. V was cut by 2 bases and J by 5 bases, with 6 bases left in between. The CDR3 runs 13 residues. Germline V gene data show CDR1 as LGHNA and CDR2 as YSLEER.

CDR3 bases: TGCGCCAGCACCACCGGGACAGGGAATTCACCCCTCCACTTT. Translated: CASTTGTGNSPLHF. The rearrangement links TRBV5-1 to TRBJ1-6; 9 positions agree with TRBD1. V lost 6 bases to trimming and J lost 7 bases; unmatched junction nucleotides: 5. This CDR3 is 14 amino acids long. Germline CDR1 SGHRS, CDR2 YFSETQ.

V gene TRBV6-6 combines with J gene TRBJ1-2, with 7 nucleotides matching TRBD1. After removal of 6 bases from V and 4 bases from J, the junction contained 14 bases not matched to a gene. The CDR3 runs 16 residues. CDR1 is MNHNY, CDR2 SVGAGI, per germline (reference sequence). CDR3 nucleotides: TGTGCCAGCAGCCGTGATTCCAACAGGGGCGGCTATGGCTACACCTTC. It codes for CASSRDSNRGGYGYTF.

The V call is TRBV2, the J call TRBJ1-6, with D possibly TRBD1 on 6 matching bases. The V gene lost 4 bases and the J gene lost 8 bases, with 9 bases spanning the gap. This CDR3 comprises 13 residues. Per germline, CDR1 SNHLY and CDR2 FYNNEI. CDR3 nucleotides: TGTGCCAGCAGTGGGACAGTAGATTCACCCCTCCACTTT. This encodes CASSGTVDSPLHF.

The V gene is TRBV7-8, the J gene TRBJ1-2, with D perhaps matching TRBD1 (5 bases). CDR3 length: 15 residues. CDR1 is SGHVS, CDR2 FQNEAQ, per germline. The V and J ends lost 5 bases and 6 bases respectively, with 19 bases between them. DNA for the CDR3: TGTGCCAGCAGCCCCCGATGGCAGGGTCGAGATGGCTACACCTTC. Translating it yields CASSPRWQGRDGYTF.

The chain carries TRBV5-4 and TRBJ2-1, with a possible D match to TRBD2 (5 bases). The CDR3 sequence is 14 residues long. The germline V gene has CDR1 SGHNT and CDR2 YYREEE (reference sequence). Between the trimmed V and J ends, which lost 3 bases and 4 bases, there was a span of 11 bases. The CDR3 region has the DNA TGTGCCAGCAGCTCGGGGTTCGGGTACAATGAGCAGTTCTTC. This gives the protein CASSSGFGYNEQFF.

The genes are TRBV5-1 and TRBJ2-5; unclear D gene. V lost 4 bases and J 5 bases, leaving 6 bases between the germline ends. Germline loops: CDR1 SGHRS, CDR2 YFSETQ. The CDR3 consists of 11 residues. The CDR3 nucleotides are TGCGCCAGCAGCCCCGACGAGACCCAGTACTTC. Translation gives CASSPDETQYF.

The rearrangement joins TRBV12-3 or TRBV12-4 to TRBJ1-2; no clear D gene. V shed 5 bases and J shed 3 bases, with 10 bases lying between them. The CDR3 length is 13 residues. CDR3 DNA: TGTGCCAGCAGTCGGACTTTCGACTATGGCTACACCTTC. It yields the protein CASSRTFDYGYTF.

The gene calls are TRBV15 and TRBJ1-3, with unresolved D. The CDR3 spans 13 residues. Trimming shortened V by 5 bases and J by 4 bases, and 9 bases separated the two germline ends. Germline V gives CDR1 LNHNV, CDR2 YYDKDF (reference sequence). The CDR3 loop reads CATSFQGGNTIYF. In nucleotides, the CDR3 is TGTGCCACCAGCTTTCAAGGAGGAAACACCATATATTTT.

CDR3 loop: CASSITGKAFF. The CDR3 bases are TGTGCCAGTAGTATAACAGGGAAAGCTTTCTTT. The chain has TRBV19 and TRBJ1-1; weak D call: TRBD1 (6 bases). Trimming shortened V by 2 bases and J by 9 bases, and 7 bases separated the two germline ends. Per the germline V gene, CDR1 is LNHDA and CDR2 is SQIVND (reference sequence). This CDR3 is 11 amino acids long.

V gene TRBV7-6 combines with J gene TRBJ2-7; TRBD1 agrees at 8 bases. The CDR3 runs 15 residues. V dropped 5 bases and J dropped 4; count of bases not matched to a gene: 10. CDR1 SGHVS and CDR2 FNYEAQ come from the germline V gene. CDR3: CASSGGQGGKYEQYF. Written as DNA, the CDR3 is TGTGCCAGCAGCGGAGGACAGGGTGGTAAATACGAGCAGTACTTC.

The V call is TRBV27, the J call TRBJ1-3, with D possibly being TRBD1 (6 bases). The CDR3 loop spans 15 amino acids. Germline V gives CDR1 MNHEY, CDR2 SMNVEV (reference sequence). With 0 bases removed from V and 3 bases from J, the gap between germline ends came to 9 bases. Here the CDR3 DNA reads TGTGCCAGCAGTTTATCCCCAGGGGTTGGAAACACCATATATTTT. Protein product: CASSLSPGVGNTIYF.

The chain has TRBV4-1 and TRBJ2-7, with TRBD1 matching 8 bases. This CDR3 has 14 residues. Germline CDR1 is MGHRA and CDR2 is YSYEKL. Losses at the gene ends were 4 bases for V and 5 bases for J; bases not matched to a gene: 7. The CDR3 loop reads CASSLTDRGDEQYF. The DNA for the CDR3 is TGCGCCAGCAGCCTGACAGACAGGGGAGACGAGCAGTACTTC.

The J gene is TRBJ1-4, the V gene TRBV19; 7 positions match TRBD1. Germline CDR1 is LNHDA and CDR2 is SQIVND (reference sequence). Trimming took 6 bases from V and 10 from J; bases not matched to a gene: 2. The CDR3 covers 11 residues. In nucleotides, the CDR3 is TGTGCCAGTAGGGGGGACAGAAAACTGTTTTTT. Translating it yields CASRGDRKLFF.

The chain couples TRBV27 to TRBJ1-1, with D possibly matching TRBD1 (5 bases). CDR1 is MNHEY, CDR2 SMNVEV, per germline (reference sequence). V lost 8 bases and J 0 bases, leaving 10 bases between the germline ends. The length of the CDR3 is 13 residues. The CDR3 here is CASGGKMNTEAFF. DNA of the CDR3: TGTGCCAGCGGGGGGAAAATGAACACTGAAGCTTTCTTT.

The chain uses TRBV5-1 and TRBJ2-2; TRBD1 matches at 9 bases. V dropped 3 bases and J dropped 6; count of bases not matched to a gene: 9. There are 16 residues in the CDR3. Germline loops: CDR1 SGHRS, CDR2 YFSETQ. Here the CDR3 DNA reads TGCGCCAGCAGCTCGGGACAGGGTGTTGGGGCCGGGGAGCTGTTTTTT. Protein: CASSSGQGVGAGELFF.

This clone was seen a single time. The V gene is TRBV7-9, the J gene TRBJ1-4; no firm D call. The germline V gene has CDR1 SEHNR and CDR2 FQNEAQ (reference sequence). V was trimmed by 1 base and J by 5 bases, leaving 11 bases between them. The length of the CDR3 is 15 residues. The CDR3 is CASSLGQGINEKLFF. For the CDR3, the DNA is TGTGCCAGCAGCTTAGGGCAAGGAATAAATGAAAAACTGTTTTTT.

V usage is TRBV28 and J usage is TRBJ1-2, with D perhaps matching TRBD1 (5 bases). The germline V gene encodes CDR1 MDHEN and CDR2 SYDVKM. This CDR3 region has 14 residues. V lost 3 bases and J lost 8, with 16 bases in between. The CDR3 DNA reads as TGTGCCAGCAGTTTTCTGAACAGGCTGGGCGGCTACACCTTC. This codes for CASSFLNRLGGYTF.

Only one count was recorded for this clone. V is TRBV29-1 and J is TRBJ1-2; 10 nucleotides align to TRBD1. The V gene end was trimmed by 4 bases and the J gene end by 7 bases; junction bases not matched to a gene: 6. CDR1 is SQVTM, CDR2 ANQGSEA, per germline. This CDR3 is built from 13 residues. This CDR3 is CSVALGTGAGYTF. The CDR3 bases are TGCAGCGTTGCTCTCGGGACAGGGGCTGGCTACACCTTC.

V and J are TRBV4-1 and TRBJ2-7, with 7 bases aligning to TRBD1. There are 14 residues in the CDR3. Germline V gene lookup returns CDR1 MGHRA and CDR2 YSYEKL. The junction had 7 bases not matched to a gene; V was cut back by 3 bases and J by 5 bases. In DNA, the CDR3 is TGCGCCAGCAGCCACAAGACAGGGTACGACGAGCAGTACTTC. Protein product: CASSHKTGYDEQYF.

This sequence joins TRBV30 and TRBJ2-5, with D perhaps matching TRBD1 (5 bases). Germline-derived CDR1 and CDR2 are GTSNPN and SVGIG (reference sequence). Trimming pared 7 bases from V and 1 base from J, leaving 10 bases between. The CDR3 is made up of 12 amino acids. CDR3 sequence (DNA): TGTGCCTTCCGACAGTTCCAAGAGACCCAGTACTTC. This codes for CAFRQFQETQYF.

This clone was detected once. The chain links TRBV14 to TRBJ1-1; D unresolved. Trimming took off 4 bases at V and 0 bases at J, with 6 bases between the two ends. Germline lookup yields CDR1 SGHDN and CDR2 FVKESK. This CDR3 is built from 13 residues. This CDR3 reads CASSLGLNTEAFF. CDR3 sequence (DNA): TGTGCCAGCAGCCTCGGGCTGAACACTGAAGCTTTCTTT.

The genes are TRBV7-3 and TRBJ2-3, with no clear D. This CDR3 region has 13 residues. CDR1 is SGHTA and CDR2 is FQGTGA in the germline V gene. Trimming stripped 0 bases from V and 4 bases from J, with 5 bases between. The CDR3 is CASSLTGADTQYF. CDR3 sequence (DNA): TGTGCCAGCAGCTTAACGGGTGCAGATACGCAGTATTTT. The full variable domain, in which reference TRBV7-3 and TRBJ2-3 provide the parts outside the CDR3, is GAGVSQTPSNKVTEKGKYVELRCDPISGHTALYWYRQSLGQGPEFLIYFQGTGAADDSGLPNDRFFAVRPEGSVSTLKIQRTERGDSAVYLCASSLTGADTQYFGPGTRLTVL.

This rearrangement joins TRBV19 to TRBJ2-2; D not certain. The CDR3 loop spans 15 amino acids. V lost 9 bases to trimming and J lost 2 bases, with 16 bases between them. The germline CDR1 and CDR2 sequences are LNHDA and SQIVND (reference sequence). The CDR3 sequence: CASESTDGNTGELFF. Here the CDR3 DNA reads TGTGCCAGCGAGAGCACAGACGGTAACACCGGGGAGCTGTTTTTT.